Below, one T cell receptor beta chain is given with its context. Its cognate antigen is unknown. The sample has other DNA sequences that encode this CDR3 too. This specimen belongs to a study of T cell responses to AZD1222 COVID-19 vaccine. The overall study: Investigators merged groups given second doses at roughly 4 or roughly 12 weeks. Findings of the study overall: Without day 14 samples, only post-peak T cell repertoires were studied. Dominant CD4 TCR responses targeted spike regions 160-218 and 743-854. Baseline serostatus was positive in only a handful of AZD1222 recipients.

CDR1 SGHRS and CDR2 YFSETQ come from the germline V gene. The V segment lost 5 bases and the J segment 2 bases; nucleotides outside the gene matches: 3. The CDR3 has 15 residues. Sequenced by immunoSEQ multiplex PCR; TCRdb stores in-frame clones only, minus some. The sample contains about 160,000 clones, roughly 93% of which appear only once. The chain couples TRBV5-1 to TRBJ2-3; 12 positions match TRBD2. The sample was peripheral blood, taken on day 0 of AZD1222 vaccination. This clonotype was obtained from an adult in good health. The CDR3 nucleotides read TGCGCCAGCAGTCTAGCGGGGGGGCTCACAGATACGCAGTATTTT. It encodes CASSLAGGLTDTQYF.